This passage covers 31 T cell receptor beta chains from one sample sequenced in a study of metastatic and nonmetastatic thyroid tumors. TCRdb re-analyzed the PCR reads using MiXCR. The sample contains some 20,000 clones, 15% to 17% of which appear only once. The entire patient cohort was treatment-naive prior to thyroid surgery. Source material: blood. These receptors were taken from a female donor with papillary thyroid cancer or a benign thyroid nodule (not recorded which). Some clones in this sample may be carry-over from other donors' samples.

By sample fraction, this clone is medium-sized (0.01 to 0.1%). This chain uses TRBV28 with TRBJ2-7; the D is unclear. The germline CDR1 and CDR2 sequences are MDHEN and SYDVKM. Deletions cut 2 bases from V and 2 bases from J, with 7 bases between. This CDR3 has 13 residues. CDR3 DNA: TGTGCCAGCAGTTTAAAGGTAGCCTACGAGCAGTACTTC. Amino acids: CASSLKVAYEQYF. Full variable domain (rest looked up from reference TRBV28 and TRBJ2-7): DVKVTQSSRYLVKRTGEKVFLECVQDMDHENMFWYRQDPGLGLRLIYFSYDVKMKEKGDIPEGYSVSREKKERFSLILESASTNQTSMYLCASSLKVAYEQYFGPGTRLTVT.

By frequency in the sample, this clone is medium-sized (0.01 to 0.1%). The chain employs TRBV27 and TRBJ1-2; D remains ambiguous. Germline-derived CDR1 and CDR2 are MNHEY and SMNVEV (reference sequence). The CDR3 sequence is 12 residues long. Here the CDR3 reads CRIPGVRYGYTF. The CDR3 bases are TGTAGAATTCCCGGGGTTAGGTATGGCTACACCTTC.

Details on this clone: Since a much larger clone is just one base distant, this may be a read error. The sample contains more than one DNA sequence encoding this CDR3. The J gene is TRBJ1-6, the V gene TRBV18; 7 nucleotides agree with TRBD1. The CDR3 is 16 amino acids. V gave up 6 bases and J gave up 0 bases; unmatched junction bases: 5. Germline CDR1 reads KGHSH; CDR2 reads LQKENI. The CDR3 here is CASSPGGSSYNSPLHF. The CDR3 bases are TGTGCCAGCTCCCCAGGGGGGAGCTCCTATAATTCACCCCTCCACTTT.

This clone was counted ten times or more. An end of the junction differs from the germline gene, which may be a read error. Other DNA variants within this sample encode the same CDR3. The chain carries TRBV12-3 or TRBV12-4 and TRBJ1-1, with D unresolved. This CDR3 comprises 13 residues. This chain's CDR3 is CASSFSMNTEAFF. CDR3 nucleotides: TGCGCCAGCAGTTTTTCGATGAACACTGAAGCTTTCTTT.

This clone counts as medium-sized. The rearrangement links TRBV9 to TRBJ2-2, with D perhaps assigned TRBD1 or TRBD2 (6 bases each). The CDR3 sequence is 15 residues long. Germline loops: CDR1 SGDLS, CDR2 YYNGEE. V was shortened by 3 bases and J by 7 bases, with 16 bases between the two germline ends. The CDR3 region has the DNA TGTGCCAGCAGCGGCGAGGGGGGACACCGCGGGGAGCTGTTTTTT. Translated, it gives CASSGEGGHRGELFF.

This clone has a count of ten or more. V and J are TRBV10-1 and TRBJ2-2; D remains unclear. From germline, CDR1 is WNHNN and CDR2 SYGVQD (reference sequence). The CDR3 is made up of 15 amino acids. Trimming stripped 2 bases from V and 0 bases from J, with 7 bases between. Here the CDR3 reads CASSEDGTNTGELFF. The CDR3 DNA follows: TGCGCCAGCAGTGAGGACGGAACGAACACCGGGGAGCTGTTTTTT.

This clone has at least ten counts. This chain joins TRBV28 and TRBJ2-3; D gene uncertain. V lost 3 bases, J lost 5 bases, and 6 bases lay in between. The CDR3 totals 12 residues. The germline CDR1 and CDR2 sequences are MDHEN and SYDVKM. CDR3 region: CASSFGLDTQYF. DNA for the CDR3: TGTGCCAGCAGTTTCGGCCTAGATACGCAGTATTTT.

CDR3 coding DNA: TGTGCCAGCAGTAACCCGGGCAACCTCGGGCAGTACTTC. Protein product: CASSNPGNLGQYF. The chain recombines TRBV6-2 or TRBV6-3 with TRBJ2-7; no reliable D call. CDR3 length: 13 residues. Germline V gene sequence: CDR1 MNHEY, CDR2 SVGEGT. With 5 bases removed from V and 9 bases from J, the gap between germline ends came to 17 bases.

This clone was found a few times. J is TRBJ2-7 and V is TRBV6-4; no firm D call. V lost 7 bases and J 6 bases, leaving 16 bases between the germline ends. The CDR3 is made up of 13 amino acids. Germline assignment: CDR1 MRHNA and CDR2 SNTAGT. CDR3 sequence (DNA): TGTGCCAGCATTTATTTTATCGGTAGCGAGCAGTACTTC. It translates to CASIYFIGSEQYF.

This clone is medium-sized (0.01 to 0.1%) within its sample. The sample has other DNA sequences that encode this CDR3 too. The V call is TRBV19, the J call TRBJ1-6; no clear D. Between the trimmed V and J ends, which lost 10 bases and 9 bases, there was a span of 16 bases. The germline V gene has CDR1 LNHDA and CDR2 SQIVND (reference sequence). The CDR3 runs to 13 residues. In DNA form, the CDR3 reads TGTGCCACCCGACGCGGGGAGAGTTCACCCCTCCACTTT. Amino acid sequence: CATRRGESSPLHF.

In this sample, this clone turned up many times. The chain joins TRBV4-1 to TRBJ2-1; maybe TRBD1 (6 bases). The germline gives CDR1 MGHRA, CDR2 YSYEKL. There are 14 residues in the CDR3. V lost 2 bases and J lost 6, with 11 bases in between. For the CDR3, the DNA is TGCGCCAGCAGCCAACCAACAGGGACCAATGAGCAGTTCTTC. As protein: CASSQPTGTNEQFF.

This clone was recorded only once. This chain links TRBV11-3 with TRBJ2-7, with D possibly being TRBD2 (5 bases). This CDR3 comprises 14 residues. Germline V CDR1 and CDR2: SGHNT, YENEEA. Trimming took off 0 bases at V and 7 bases at J, with 13 bases between the two ends. CDR3 residues: CASSLDSRPGEQYF. In DNA, the CDR3 is TGTGCCAGCAGCTTAGACAGTCGTCCGGGGGAGCAGTACTTC.

To note about this clone: One end of the junction fails to match germline, which may point to a read error. This sequence joins TRBV7-3 and TRBJ2-2; D tentatively reads TRBD1 or TRBD2 (5 bases each). Germline assignment: CDR1 SGHTA and CDR2 FQGTGA. This CDR3 is 16 amino acids long. The CDR3 protein is CASSQGVVGNTGELFF. DNA for the CDR3: TGTGCCAGCAGCCAGGGAGTAGTGGGAAACACCGGTGAGCTGTTTTTT.

This clone was found many times. Relative to the germline gene, one junction end is altered; a read error may explain this. The rearrangement uses TRBV7-2 and TRBJ2-5; 7 nucleotides agree with TRBD1. The CDR3 is made up of 15 amino acids. Per germline, CDR1 SGHTA and CDR2 FQGNSA. The CDR3 region has the DNA TGTGCCAGCAGCCCCGGGGCAGGGGGACGAGGTGGGCACAACTTC. This sequence encodes CASSPGAGGRGGHNF.

Ten or more counts support this clone. The chain has TRBV4-2 and TRBJ2-3; the D gene is possibly TRBD2 (6 bases). V was clipped by 2 bases and J by 4 bases, with 13 bases between them. The germline CDR1 and CDR2 sequences are LGHNA and YNFKEQ. The CDR3 contains 15 residues. The CDR3 DNA sequence: TGTGCCAGCAGCCAAAGAGCGGGTAGTGCAGATACGCAGTATTTT. This translates into CASSQRAGSADTQYF.

This clone was picked up many times. This rearrangement joins TRBV20-1 to TRBJ1-1; TRBD1 matches 9 bases. The CDR3 consists of 15 residues. V trimming: 6 bases; J trimming: 1 base; junction bases outside the gene matches: 9. The germline V gene encodes CDR1 DFQATT and CDR2 SNEGSKA (reference sequence). The CDR3 here is CSAPGQGFRNTEAFF. As DNA, the CDR3 is TGCAGTGCACCGGGACAGGGTTTTCGGAACACTGAAGCTTTCTTT.

This clone was detected ten times or more. The genes are TRBV7-2 and TRBJ2-5; 7 nucleotides agree with TRBD1. CDR1 is SGHTA and CDR2 is FQGNSA in the germline V gene. CDR3 length: 15 amino acids. The ends lost 2 bases at V and 1 base at J; junction bases unmatched: 4. CDR3 sequence reads: CASSLLGQPQETQYF. The CDR3, as DNA: TGTGCCAGCAGCTTATTGGGACAGCCCCAAGAGACCCAGTACTTC.

This clone was seen a handful of times. The V and J genes are TRBV27 and TRBJ1-2; D ambiguous. CDR3 length: 15 amino acids. V gave up 6 bases and J gave up 0 bases, with 14 bases separating them. Per germline, CDR1 MNHEY and CDR2 SMNVEV (reference sequence). The CDR3 DNA reads as TGTGCCAGCAGATCGACCCCGACAACTAACTATGGCTACACCTTC. It codes for CASRSTPTTNYGYTF.

This clone was detected ten times or more. This rearrangement joins TRBV6-5 to TRBJ2-1; D call uncertain. The CDR3 is 17 amino acids. From germline, CDR1 is MNHEY and CDR2 SVGAGI. The V end was cut by 6 bases, the J end by 3 bases, with 21 bases between. The CDR3 DNA reads TGTGCCAGCAGCTCAGACCGACCAGGTATCAACTACAATGAGCAGTTCTTC. Translation gives CASSSDRPGINYNEQFF.

There are a few counts of this clone. This chain uses TRBV28 with TRBJ1-2; no firm D call. Trimming stripped 4 bases from V and 3 bases from J, with 6 bases between. CDR3 length: 12 residues. Germline loops: CDR1 MDHEN, CDR2 SYDVKM. Written as DNA, the CDR3 is TGTGCCAGCAGTTGGGCCCACTATGGCTACACCTTC. Protein product: CASSWAHYGYTF.

The chain is built from TRBV5-1 and TRBJ2-3; TRBD2 matches 10 bases. CDR3 size: 16 residues. The germline gives CDR1 SGHRS, CDR2 YFSETQ. With 2 bases clipped from V and 2 bases from J, the junction kept 5 bases outside the gene matches. CDR3 coding DNA: TGCGCCAGCAGCTTACGGACTAGCGGCGCCACAGATACGCAGTATTTT. Translating gives CASSLRTSGATDTQYF. The full variable domain, with the rest looked up from reference TRBV5-1 and TRBJ2-3, is KAGVTQTPRYLIKTRGQQVTLSCSPISGHRSVSWYQQTPGQGLQFLFEYFSETQRNKGNFPGRFSGRQFSNSRSEMNVSTLELGDSALYLCASSLRTSGATDTQYFGPGTRLTVL.

The rearrangement uses TRBV20-1 and TRBJ2-2, with 10 bases fitting TRBD2. Trimming took 0 bases from V and 3 from J; bases not matched to a gene: 1. Germline V gene lookup returns CDR1 DFQATT and CDR2 SNEGSKA (reference sequence). The CDR3 totals 15 residues. CDR3 region: CSARDLAGDTGELFF. DNA for the CDR3: TGCAGTGCTAGAGATCTAGCGGGAGACACCGGGGAGCTGTTTTTT.

This clone is judged medium-sized. This chain links TRBV19 with TRBJ2-2; possible D gene TRBD1, 5 bases. The CDR3 contains 14 residues. Germline CDR1 reads LNHDA; CDR2 reads SQIVND (reference sequence). Trimming took off 5 bases at V and 4 bases at J, with 11 bases between the two ends. CDR3 loop: CASSLKGSTGELFF. The DNA of the CDR3 is TGTGCCAGTAGTCTAAAGGGGTCCACCGGGGAGCTGTTTTTT.

This clone was detected many times. The chain combines TRBV29-1 with TRBJ1-2; 7 nucleotides line up with TRBD1. The CDR3 has 12 residues. Germline CDR1 SQVTM, CDR2 ANQGSEA. J gave up 6 bases and V 7 bases, and 8 bases lay outside the gene matches. Here the CDR3 DNA reads TGCAGCGGGTTACAGGGGCGGGATGGCTACACCTTC. Protein product: CSGLQGRDGYTF.

The rearrangement uses TRBV9 and TRBJ2-7, with 8 positions matching TRBD2. CDR1 is SGDLS and CDR2 is YYNGEE in the germline V gene. After removal of 0 bases from V and 4 bases from J, the junction contained 9 bases not matched to a gene. The CDR3 extends over 16 amino acids. The CDR3 coding sequence is TGTGCCAGCAGCGTAGGTGTTAGCGGGAAGTTTTACGAGCAGTACTTC. Protein sequence: CASSVGVSGKFYEQYF.

This chain joins TRBV7-8 and TRBJ2-1, with TRBD2 matching over 8 bases. V shed 3 bases and J 5 bases; nucleotides not matched to a gene: 6. The CDR3 is made up of 15 amino acids. In germline, CDR1 is SGHVS, CDR2 FQNEAQ. The CDR3 DNA sequence: TGTGCCAGCAGCTTTGGGGTAGCGGGAAACAATGAGCAGTTCTTC. Its translation is CASSFGVAGNNEQFF.

This clone was recorded at least ten times. The rearrangement joins TRBV3-1 to TRBJ2-7, with no clear D. The CDR3 has 15 residues. Trimming shortened V by 2 bases and J by 0 bases, and 11 bases separated the two germline ends. In germline, CDR1 is LGHDT, CDR2 YNNKEL (reference sequence). CDR3 sequence: CASSQLSALSYEQYF. CDR3 nucleotides: TGTGCCAGCAGCCAACTGTCCGCCCTCTCCTACGAGCAGTACTTC.

The DNA of the CDR3 is TGCAGTGCTAGCCCCGTTGCTGGCGGAACCTACGAGCAGTACTTC. The encoded protein is CSASPVAGGTYEQYF. V usage is TRBV20-1 and J usage is TRBJ2-7; D is unresolved. The V end was cut by 3 bases, the J end by 2 bases, with 17 bases between. Looked up from germline, CDR1 is DFQATT and CDR2 is SNEGSKA (reference sequence). The CDR3 length is 15 residues.

This clone was counted at least ten times. The chain combines TRBV30 with TRBJ2-7; D is uncertain. Germline V gene data show CDR1 as GTSNPN and CDR2 as SVGIG (reference sequence). Trimming stripped 4 bases from V and 0 bases from J, with 10 bases between. The CDR3 sequence is 13 residues long. The CDR3 spells CAWTPAVSYEQYF. Written as DNA, the CDR3 is TGTGCCTGGACCCCGGCCGTCTCCTACGAGCAGTACTTC. The full variable domain, with the rest looked up from reference TRBV30 and TRBJ2-7, is SQTIHQWPATLVQPVGSPLSLECTVEGTSNPNLYWYRQAAGRGLQLLFYSVGIGQISSEVPQNLSASRPQDRQFILSSKKLLLSDSGFYLCAWTPAVSYEQYFGPGTRLTVT.

In DNA, the CDR3 is TGTGCCAGTAGTATGCACTCGCCCGTAACAGAGCAGTATGGCTACACCTTC. Protein sequence: CASSMHSPVTEQYGYTF. This chain links TRBV19 with TRBJ1-2; D remains ambiguous. The V end lost 3 bases, the J end lost 5 bases, and 22 bases lay between the germline ends. The germline gives CDR1 LNHDA, CDR2 SQIVND (reference sequence). This CDR3 is 17 amino acids long. Full variable domain (outside the CDR3, taken from reference TRBV19 and TRBJ1-2): DGGITQSPKYLFRKEGQNVTLSCEQNLNHDAMYWYRQDPGQGLRLIYYSQIVNDFQKGDIAEGYSVSREKKESFPLTVTSAQKNPTAFYLCASSMHSPVTEQYGYTFGSGTRLTVV.

This clone was seen many times. This rearrangement joins TRBV20-1 to TRBJ2-4; tentative D call: TRBD1 (8 bases). With 5 bases removed from V and 9 bases from J, the gap between germline ends came to 20 bases. CDR1 is DFQATT and CDR2 is SNEGSKA in the germline V gene (reference sequence). This CDR3 comprises 14 residues. The CDR3 bases are TGCAGTGCTCAAGGGACAGGTGGGGGGGGCATTCAGTACTTC. It codes for CSAQGTGGGGIQYF.